The 27 T cell receptor beta chains below were found in one sample sequenced in a study of response to subunit inactivated influenza vaccine. MiXCR, run by TCRdb on the RT-PCR reads, gives a single entry per CDR3 protein. The sample shows 500,000 or so distinct CDR3 sequences, 16% of them seen only once. Sequencing used CD4+ T cells sorted from PBMCs, obtained about 23 months after vaccination. The receptors originated from a man in his fifties or sixties who received an inactivated influenza vaccine.

In this sample, this clonotype turned up many times. The rearrangement joins TRBV5-6 to TRBJ1-1; D ambiguous. CDR1 and CDR2 from the germline V gene are SGHDT and YYEEEE. The CDR3 loop spans 14 amino acids. V lost 0 bases to trimming and J lost 3 bases, with 9 bases between them. The CDR3 DNA sequence: TGTGCCAGCAGCTTGGGGGTATCGGACACTGAAGCTTTCTTT. This translates into CASSLGVSDTEAFF.

In this sample, this clonotype turned up a few times. As the CDR3 is not closed by the conserved phenylalanine or tryptophan, this likely results from a read error. The DNA is left out, because the CDR3 cannot be placed on it with certainty; the CDR3 is given as TCRdb lists it. The gene calls are TRBV7-9 and TRBJ2-3; no DNA check was done on the table's D call, TRBD1. The CDR3 length is 9 residues, termini included. Germline lookup yields CDR1 SEHNR and CDR2 FQNEAQ (reference sequence). The chain's CDR3 is CATGGIGTI.

This clonotype has just a few counts. The V call is TRBV2, the J call TRBJ2-1, with 11 nucleotides matching TRBD2. V was pared by 6 bases and J by 4 bases, with 14 bases of the junction left unmatched. Per germline, CDR1 SNHLY and CDR2 FYNNEI. The CDR3 has 18 residues. The CDR3 nucleotides read TGTGCCAGCAGCCCAGGACTAGCGGGTAACAAGTGGTACAATGAGCAGTTCTTC. Its protein product is CASSPGLAGNKWYNEQFF.

The chain joins TRBV6-2 or TRBV6-3 to TRBJ2-3, with TRBD2 matching over 10 bases. V gave up 6 bases and J gave up 4 bases; unmatched junction bases: 10. This CDR3 is 16 amino acids long. Germline V gene lookup returns CDR1 MNHEY and CDR2 SVGEGT. The CDR3 loop reads CASRASGSTVADTQYF. The DNA of the CDR3 is TGTGCCAGCAGGGCTAGCGGGAGTACCGTCGCAGATACGCAGTATTTT.

In its sample, this clonotype was seen a few times. This chain joins TRBV6-1 and TRBJ2-7, with D possibly being TRBD1 (6 bases). V lost 4 bases and J lost 2, with 12 bases in between. This CDR3 has 14 amino acids. In germline, CDR1 is MNHNS, CDR2 SASEGT. This CDR3 reads CASSVDRLTYEQYF. The DNA of the CDR3 is TGTGCCAGCAGTGTCGACAGGCTAACCTACGAGCAGTACTTC.

This clonotype was observed a handful of times. This sequence joins TRBV11-1 and TRBJ1-4, with D hard to call. From germline, CDR1 is SGHAT and CDR2 FQDESV (reference sequence). This CDR3 spans 14 amino acids. V shed 5 bases and J shed 6 bases, with 13 bases lying between them. The CDR3 DNA reads as TGTGCCAGCAGCCTAACACCAAAGGATGAAAAACTGTTTTTT. As protein: CASSLTPKDEKLFF.

This sequence joins TRBV9 and TRBJ2-1, with D perhaps matching TRBD2 (6 bases). The CDR3 consists of 16 residues. V was pared by 0 bases and J by 9 bases, with 19 bases between. The germline gives CDR1 SGDLS, CDR2 YYNGEE. Written as DNA, the CDR3 is TGTGCCAGCAGCGTAGCCGGCGGGGCTTCTACCGCTGAGCAGTTCTTC. Amino acids: CASSVAGGASTAEQFF.

The genes are TRBV7-9 and TRBJ2-7; a possible D gene is TRBD1 (6 bases). This CDR3 spans 16 amino acids. In germline, CDR1 is SEHNR, CDR2 FQNEAQ (reference sequence). V lost 3 bases, J lost 3 bases, and 18 bases lay in between. CDR3 in amino acids: CASSFSGTHTSYEQYF. CDR3 in DNA: TGTGCCAGCAGCTTCTCCGGGACACACACCAGCTACGAGCAGTACTTC.

Points on this clonotype: One end of the junction is discordant with germline, which a read error may explain. The chain carries TRBV2 and TRBJ2-2; D is perhaps TRBD1 (6 bases). Germline CDR1 reads SNHLY; CDR2 reads FYNNEI. The CDR3 is made up of 13 amino acids. The CDR3 loop reads CASTEQGIGELFF. The CDR3 coding sequence is TGTGCCAGCACTGAACAGGGTATCGGGGAGCTGTTTTTT.

J is TRBJ2-7 and V is TRBV6-2 or TRBV6-3; maybe TRBD1 (5 bases). The CDR3 has 14 residues. The V and J ends lost 4 bases and 1 base respectively, with 11 bases between them. Germline V gene lookup returns CDR1 MNHEY and CDR2 SVGEGT. Written as DNA, the CDR3 is TGTGCCAGCAGTTGGGGCCCAGGATCCTACGAGCAGTACTTC. This sequence encodes CASSWGPGSYEQYF.

V is TRBV12-3 or TRBV12-4 and J is TRBJ1-1; no reliable D call. The length of the CDR3 is 14 residues. V was shortened by 5 bases and J by 5 bases, with 15 bases between the two germline ends. CDR3 nucleotides: TGTGCCAGCAGTGGCACAAACCACGGGACTGAAGCTTTCTTT. This gives the protein CASSGTNHGTEAFF.

This clonotype has a count of ten or more. V usage is TRBV12-5 and J usage is TRBJ2-5, with D unclear. CDR1 is LGHNT and CDR2 is FRNRAP in the germline V gene. Trimming removed 1 base at V and 5 bases at J, with 8 bases between. This CDR3 has 13 residues. This chain's CDR3 is CASGLAAGETQYF. The CDR3 bases are TGTGCTAGTGGTTTGGCAGCCGGGGAGACCCAGTACTTC.

V and J are TRBV2 and TRBJ1-1; 9 nucleotides match TRBD1. The CDR3 runs to 16 residues. The junction had 8 bases not matched to a gene; V was cut back by 3 bases and J by 3 bases. Germline-derived CDR1 and CDR2 are SNHLY and FYNNEI. In DNA, the CDR3 is TGTGCCAGCAGTGATTCGGGGACAGGGAGGCACACTGAAGCTTTCTTT. This sequence encodes CASSDSGTGRHTEAFF.

V gene TRBV27 combines with J gene TRBJ2-2; D is undetermined. CDR1 and CDR2 (germline): MNHEY, SMNVEV (reference sequence). There are 15 residues in the CDR3. V dropped 6 bases and J dropped 1 base, with 12 bases sitting between them. CDR3 bases: TGTGCCAGCAGGAAGGTTGGCTTGAACACCGGGGAGCTGTTTTTT. Translated: CASRKVGLNTGELFF.

The sample holds many counts of this clonotype. This chain links TRBV12-3 or TRBV12-4 with TRBJ1-6, with D unclear. V lost 2 bases, J lost 5 bases, and 10 bases lay in between. The CDR3 spans 15 residues. The CDR3 nucleotides are TGTGCCAGCAGTTTACAAGCACCTAATAATTCACCCCTCCACTTT. This encodes CASSLQAPNNSPLHF.

This clonotype was picked up a small number of times. V usage is TRBV7-8 and J usage is TRBJ1-3; 7 bases align to TRBD1. This CDR3 is built from 17 residues. The germline CDR1 and CDR2 sequences are SGHVS and FQNEAQ. J was trimmed by 0 bases and V by 2 bases; bases with no gene match: 7. CDR3 protein: CASSLMGQRISGNTIYF. The CDR3, as DNA: TGTGCCAGCAGCTTAATGGGACAGAGAATCTCTGGAAACACCATATATTTT.

A few counts support this clonotype. The rearrangement joins TRBV2 to TRBJ2-7; TRBD1 is a possible D gene (6 bases). Germline-derived CDR1 and CDR2 are SNHLY and FYNNEI. V lost 10 bases, J lost 1 base, and 17 bases lay in between. The CDR3 contains 14 residues. Here the CDR3 reads CAIQRRQASYEQYF. The DNA of the CDR3 is TGTGCCATCCAAAGGAGACAGGCATCCTACGAGCAGTACTTC.

The chain uses TRBV20-1 and TRBJ2-3; 8 bases agree with TRBD2. V lost 4 bases and J lost 0; bases outside the gene matches: 6. CDR1 DFQATT and CDR2 SNEGSKA come from the germline V gene (reference sequence). The CDR3 loop spans 15 amino acids. CDR3 protein: CSAILSSGSTDTQYF. In nucleotides, the CDR3 is TGCAGTGCTATCTTGTCTAGCGGGAGCACAGATACGCAGTATTTT.

This clonotype has a count of ten or more. The V gene is TRBV6-4, the J gene TRBJ2-1; TRBD2 aligns across 11 bases. The trim removed 5 bases at V and 7 bases at J, leaving 7 bases unmatched. Germline V lookup: CDR1 MRHNA, CDR2 SNTAGT. CDR3 length equals 15 residues. CDR3 in DNA: TGTGCCAGCAGTCCACTAGCGGGAGAGGGAAATGAGCAGTTCTTC. Translation: CASSPLAGEGNEQFF.

This clonotype was seen repeatedly, ten times or more. The junction and the germline gene differ at one end; a read error may be behind it. This chain uses TRBV7-2 with TRBJ2-3, with unresolved D. Looked up from germline, CDR1 is SGHTA and CDR2 is FQGNSA. The CDR3 contains 14 residues. CDR3 loop: CASSLGQHTDTQYF. CDR3 nucleotide sequence: TGTGCCAGCAGTTTAGGCCAGCACACAGATACGCAGTATTTT.

The chain uses TRBV7-9 and TRBJ2-4; D gene uncertain. Trimming cost V 0 bases and J 5 bases, with 8 bases left between them. CDR3 length equals 14 residues. Germline CDR1 reads SEHNR; CDR2 reads FQNEAQ (reference sequence). CDR3 amino acids: CASSLALGENIQYF. The DNA for the CDR3 is TGTGCCAGCAGCTTAGCGCTCGGTGAAAACATTCAGTACTTC.

The rearrangement uses TRBV6-5 and TRBJ2-1; the match to TRBD2 covers 11 bases. V was pared by 5 bases and J by 1 base, with 4 bases of the junction left unmatched. The CDR3 extends over 16 amino acids. Germline-derived CDR1 and CDR2 are MNHEY and SVGAGI. The CDR3 region is CASSTRLAGSYNEQFF. The CDR3 DNA sequence: TGTGCCAGCAGTACCCGACTAGCGGGGTCCTACAATGAGCAGTTCTTC.

In its sample, this clonotype was seen a few times. The chain couples TRBV6-1 to TRBJ1-2, with D possibly matching TRBD1 (5 bases). CDR1 is MNHNS, CDR2 SASEGT, per germline. The CDR3 is made up of 15 amino acids. V lost 3 bases to trimming and J lost 4 bases, with 15 bases between them. The CDR3 reads CASSENWLGPYGYTF. The CDR3 DNA follows: TGTGCCAGCAGTGAGAATTGGCTGGGACCCTATGGCTACACCTTC.

The chain joins TRBV12-3 or TRBV12-4 to TRBJ2-2; 8 bases align to TRBD1. The junction had 6 bases not matched to a gene; V was cut back by 6 bases and J by 6 bases. The CDR3 is 14 residues long. The CDR3 loop is CASRTDRGAGELFF. In DNA form, the CDR3 reads TGTGCCAGCAGGACCGACAGGGGAGCCGGGGAGCTGTTTTTT.

The chain has TRBV28 and TRBJ2-7; possibly TRBD1 for D (5 bases). The germline V gene encodes CDR1 MDHEN and CDR2 SYDVKM. CDR3 length equals 14 residues. V was shortened by 6 bases and J by 6 bases, with 18 bases between the two germline ends. The CDR3 DNA reads as TGTGCCAGCAGCCCTACAGGTGTGGCCTTCGAGCAGTACTTC. Translation gives CASSPTGVAFEQYF.

This clonotype has a handful of counts. The CDR3 loop reads CASSLFRGRGGLDEKLFF. The CDR3 coding sequence is TGTGCCAGCAGCCTCTTCCGAGGCAGGGGTGGTTTGGATGAAAAACTGTTTTTT. The rearrangement links TRBV4-2 to TRBJ1-4, with D perhaps matching TRBD1 (6 bases). Trimming cost V 4 bases and J 6 bases, with 24 bases left between them. From germline, CDR1 is LGHNA and CDR2 YNFKEQ. This CDR3 spans 18 amino acids.

This clonotype has more than one count but fewer than ten. The rearrangement uses TRBV6-2 or TRBV6-3 and TRBJ2-1; D is possibly TRBD2 (7 bases). The V gene lost 7 bases and the J gene lost 5 bases, with 21 bases spanning the gap. In germline, CDR1 is MNHEY, CDR2 SVGEGT. The CDR3 totals 16 residues. CDR3 sequence: CASTLLWGGPNNEQFF. CDR3 nucleotides: TGTGCCAGCACCCTCTTATGGGGGGGGCCGAACAATGAGCAGTTCTTC.